These 5 T cell receptor beta chains were all obtained from the same sample, sequenced in a study of shared clonotypes between healthy human individuals. Using immunoSEQ multiplex PCR, the repertoire was profiled, and TCRdb retains in-frame clones only, with some absent. Of about 690,000 clones in the sample, roughly 88% were seen once. Sequenced material: memory CD8+ T cells from PBMCs. Specified subset: CD45RO+ cells pooled with CCR7-negative TemRA cells. These receptors all stem from a man younger than 30 in good health. Some clones in this sample may be carry-over from other donors' samples.

This clone has only a few counts. V and J are TRBV9 and TRBJ2-3; D is undetermined. Germline V gene lookup returns CDR1 SGDLS and CDR2 YYNGEE. V was trimmed by 0 bases and J by 0 bases, leaving 8 bases between them. The CDR3 consists of 15 residues. CDR3 loop: CASSVGRFSTDTQYF. The CDR3 bases are TGTGCCAGCAGCGTAGGGCGGTTTAGCACAGATACGCAGTATTTT.

V usage is TRBV4-1 and J usage is TRBJ2-3; 10 bases are shared with TRBD2. The CDR3 sequence is 15 residues long. Germline assignment: CDR1 MGHRA and CDR2 YSYEKL. The J segment lost 0 bases and the V segment lost 8 bases, leaving 5 bases of the junction unmatched. The CDR3 spells CASGGLAESTDTQYF. In DNA, the CDR3 is TGCGCCAGCGGTGGACTAGCGGAAAGCACAGATACGCAGTATTTT.

V gene TRBV9 combines with J gene TRBJ2-2; a possible D gene is TRBD2 (7 bases). CDR3 length equals 16 residues. In germline, CDR1 is SGDLS, CDR2 YYNGEE. V was clipped by 4 bases and J by 9 bases, with 22 bases between them. CDR3 nucleotides: TGTGCCAGCAGCCCACCCCGGGGGCGGGAGAGAAGGGAGCTGTTTTTT. It codes for CASSPPRGRERRELFF. Based on the CDR3 plus reference TRBV9 and TRBJ2-2, the full variable domain is DSGVTQTPKHLITATGQRVTLRCSPRSGDLSVYWYQQSLDQGLQFLIQYYNGEERAKGNILERFSAQQFPDLHSELNLSSLELGDSALYFCASSPPRGRERRELFFGEGSRLTVL.

The V call is TRBV28, the J call TRBJ2-3, with 10 bases fitting TRBD2. CDR1 is MDHEN and CDR2 is SYDVKM in the germline V gene. After removal of 3 bases from V and 5 bases from J, the junction contained 11 bases not matched to a gene. There are 17 residues in the CDR3. CDR3 coding DNA: TGTGCCAGCAGTTTGATTCTAGCGGGAGACCGTAAAGATACGCAGTATTTT. It yields the protein CASSLILAGDRKDTQYF. Full variable domain (rest looked up from reference TRBV28 and TRBJ2-3): DVKVTQSSRYLVKRTGEKVFLECVQDMDHENMFWYRQDPGLGLRLIYFSYDVKMKEKGDIPEGYSVSREKKERFSLILESASTNQTSMYLCASSLILAGDRKDTQYFGPGTRLTVL.

The J gene is TRBJ1-4, the V gene TRBV9; weak D call: TRBD1 (6 bases). Germline V CDR1 and CDR2: SGDLS, YYNGEE. The CDR3 runs 14 residues. V was clipped by 4 bases and J by 8 bases, with 15 bases between them. CDR3 sequence: CASSSRGVGEKLFF. The CDR3 region has the DNA TGTGCCAGCAGCTCAAGGGGGGTTGGGGAAAAACTGTTTTTT.